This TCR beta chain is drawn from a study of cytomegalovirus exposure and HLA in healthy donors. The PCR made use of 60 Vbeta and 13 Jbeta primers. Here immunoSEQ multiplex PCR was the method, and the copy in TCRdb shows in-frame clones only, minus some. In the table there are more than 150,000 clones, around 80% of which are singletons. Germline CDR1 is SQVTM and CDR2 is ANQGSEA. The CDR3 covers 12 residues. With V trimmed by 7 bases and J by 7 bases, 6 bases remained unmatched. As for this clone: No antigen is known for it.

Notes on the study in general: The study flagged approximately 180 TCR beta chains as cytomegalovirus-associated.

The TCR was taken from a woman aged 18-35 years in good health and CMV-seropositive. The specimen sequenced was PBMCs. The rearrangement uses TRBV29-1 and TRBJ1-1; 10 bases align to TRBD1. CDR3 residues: CSAGQGVGEAFF. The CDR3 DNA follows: TGCAGCGCCGGACAGGGGGTAGGTGAAGCTTTCTTT.